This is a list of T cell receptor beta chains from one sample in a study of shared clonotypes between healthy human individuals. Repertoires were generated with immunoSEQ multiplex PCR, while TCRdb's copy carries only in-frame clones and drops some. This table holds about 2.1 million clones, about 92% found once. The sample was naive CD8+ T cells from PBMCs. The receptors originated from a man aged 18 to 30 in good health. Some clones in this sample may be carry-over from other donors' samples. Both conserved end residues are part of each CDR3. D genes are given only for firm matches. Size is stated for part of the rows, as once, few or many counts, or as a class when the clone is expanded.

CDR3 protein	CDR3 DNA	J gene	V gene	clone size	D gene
CASSPGHGRGEQYF	TGTGCCAGTAGTCCCGGGCACGGTAGGGGCGAGCAGTACTTC	TRBJ2-7	TRBV19	.	.
CASSLRLAGVIHYEQYF	TGTGCCAGCAGTTTGCGACTAGCGGGAGTTATCCACTACGAGCAGTACTTC	TRBJ2-7	TRBV27	.	TRBD2
CASSRSLGGSTYF	TGTGCCAGCAGCCGATCTTTGGGGGGGTCGACGTACTTC	TRBJ2-7	TRBV5-8	.	TRBD2
CASSFGAGGNTEAFF	TGTGCCAGTAGTTTTGGGGCAGGTGGAAACACTGAAGCTTTCTTT	TRBJ1-1	TRBV19	.	.
CASSSPSRYTEAFF	TGTGCCAGCAGCTCACCCTCTCGGTACACTGAAGCTTTCTTT	TRBJ1-1	TRBV7-9	few	.
CASSWGSLNTGELFF	TGTGCCAGCAGCTGGGGGAGTCTGAACACCGGGGAGCTGTTTTTT	TRBJ2-2	TRBV11-2	.	.
CSVKAGKIYEQYF	TGCAGCGTTAAAGCAGGGAAGATCTACGAGCAGTACTTC	TRBJ2-7	TRBV29-1	.	.
CASSIQTGWLEKLFF	TGTGCCAGCAGCATCCAGACAGGGTGGCTTGAAAAACTGTTTTTT	TRBJ1-4	TRBV7-9	.	TRBD1
CATPDGLYGYTF	TGTGCCACCCCAGATGGATTATATGGCTACACCTTC	TRBJ1-2	TRBV28	.	.
CARGPQHEQYF	TGTGCCAGAGGACCCCAGCACGAGCAGTACTTC	TRBJ2-7	TRBV6-1	.	.
CAWGARGFGEQFF	TGTGCCTGGGGGGCCAGGGGGTTCGGTGAGCAGTTCTTC	TRBJ2-1	TRBV30	once	TRBD1
CASSSKYDSSYEQYF	TGTGCCAGCAGCTCAAAGTACGACAGCTCCTACGAGCAGTACTTC	TRBJ2-7	TRBV7-2	.	.
CASSLVPLDTVNTEAFF	TGTGCCAGCAGCTTAGTACCCCTGGACACAGTTAACACTGAAGCTTTCTTT	TRBJ1-1	TRBV7-9	.	.
CASSRLPYTGAYEQYF	TGTGCCAGCAGTAGACTACCCTATACAGGGGCCTACGAGCAGTACTTC	TRBJ2-7	TRBV27	.	TRBD1
CASSLVAARNTGELFF	TGCGCCAGCAGCTTGGTTGCGGCGAGGAACACCGGGGAGCTGTTTTTT	TRBJ2-2	TRBV5-1	.	.
CASSQGPYSYEQYF	TGCGCCAGCAGCCAAGGACCGTATTCCTACGAGCAGTACTTC	TRBJ2-7	TRBV4-3	.	.
CASSLMRLEQYF	TGTGCCAGCAGCCTGATGAGGCTCGAGCAGTACTTC	TRBJ2-7	TRBV7-9	.	.
CAISETATQTDTQYF	TGTGCCATCAGTGAGACAGCAACTCAAACAGATACGCAGTATTTT	TRBJ2-3	TRBV10-3	once	.
CSVGVAFEQYF	TGCAGCGTTGGGGTGGCTTTCGAGCAGTACTTC	TRBJ2-7	TRBV29-1	once	.
CASQGRRGGDQPQHF	TGTGCCAGCCAAGGGAGGAGGGGGGGAGATCAGCCCCAGCATTTT	TRBJ1-5	TRBV6-1	.	.
CASSGQSQETQYF	TGTGCCAGCTCTGGACAGTCACAAGAGACCCAGTACTTC	TRBJ2-5	TRBV28	.	.
CATSPKSGTEAFF	TGTGCCACCAGCCCTAAGTCGGGCACTGAAGCTTTCTTT	TRBJ1-1	TRBV15	.	.
CASSPRSGGAYEQYF	TGCGCCAGCAGCCCCCGGTCAGGGGGCGCCTACGAGCAGTACTTC	TRBJ2-7	TRBV4-3	.	TRBD1
CASSEVLGSSGNTIYF	TGTGCCAGCAGTGAGGTACTGGGCAGCTCTGGAAACACCATATATTTT	TRBJ1-3	TRBV6-1	.	.
CASRNAPGGRGLEKLFF	TGTGCCAGCAGAAACGCGCCCGGGGGCAGGGGGCTTGAAAAACTGTTTTTT	TRBJ1-4	TRBV27	.	TRBD1
CASSRLTSASTDTQYF	TGTGCCAGCAGCCGATTAACCAGTGCTAGCACAGATACGCAGTATTTT	TRBJ2-3	TRBV11-2	.	.
CASSLPKGQREEGDTQYF	TGTGCCAGCAGTTTGCCTAAAGGGCAGCGGGAGGAAGGAGATACGCAGTATTTT	TRBJ2-3	TRBV28	.	TRBD2
CASSHADGAGYTF	TGCGCCAGCAGCCATGCGGACGGTGCTGGCTACACCTTC	TRBJ1-2	TRBV4-1	.	.
CASSGLHVWGTEPFYGYTF	TGTGCCAGCAGTGGCCTCCATGTCTGGGGGACAGAACCTTTCTATGGCTACACCTTC	TRBJ1-2	TRBV6-1	.	TRBD1
CASSVELNNEQFF	TGTGCCAGCAGTGTGGAACTCAACAATGAGCAGTTCTTC	TRBJ2-1	TRBV2	.	.
CASSYSSYNEQFF	TGTGCCAGCAGTTACTCGTCATACAATGAGCAGTTCTTC	TRBJ2-1	TRBV6-5	once	.
CASRIQGASYEQYF	TGTGCCAGCAGAATACAGGGGGCATCCTACGAGCAGTACTTC	TRBJ2-7	TRBV27	.	TRBD1
CASSQDSTGWGDEQFF	TGCGCCAGCAGCCAAGATTCCACCGGCTGGGGGGATGAGCAGTTCTTC	TRBJ2-1	TRBV4-3	.	.
CSVVLSYGYTF	TGCAGCGTTGTCCTGAGTTATGGCTACACCTTC	TRBJ1-2	TRBV29-1	.	.
CAITRLAGGVYEQYF	TGTGCCATCACCAGACTAGCGGGAGGTGTCTACGAGCAGTACTTC	TRBJ2-7	TRBV10-3	.	TRBD2
CASRGTTHISTDTQYF	TGTGCCAGCAGGGGGACTACCCATATTAGCACAGATACGCAGTATTTT	TRBJ2-3	TRBV28	.	TRBD2
CASSSSGRPYNEQFF	TGTGCCAGCAGCTCAAGCGGGCGTCCCTACAATGAGCAGTTCTTC	TRBJ2-1	TRBV7-9	.	.
CAIRPAASTDTQYF	TGTGCCATCAGGCCAGCGGCTAGCACAGATACGCAGTATTTT	TRBJ2-3	TRBV10-3	.	.
CASSLGNQPQHF	TGTGCCAGCAGCTTGGGCAATCAGCCCCAGCATTTT	TRBJ1-5	TRBV5-6	many	.
CASSSPGTPTAQAFF	TGTGCCAGCAGCTCCCCCGGGACACCTACGGCCCAAGCTTTCTTT	TRBJ1-1	TRBV7-9	.	.
CASSYPPDIQPGEQYF	TGTGCCAGCAGCTACCCCCCGGACATTCAACCGGGGGAGCAGTACTTC	TRBJ2-7	TRBV9	.	.